Shown below are 26 T cell receptor beta chains from a single sample sequenced in a study of blood T cell repertoires in COVID-19. Clones were sequenced by immunoSEQ multiplex PCR, and TCRdb holds only the in-frame ones, with some missing. The data contain about 67,000 clones, 85% to 90% of them singletons. Sequencing was performed on peripheral blood. Source of these receptors: an older woman with acute or convalescent COVID-19.

The V call is TRBV3-1 (or the pseudogene TRBV3-2), the J call TRBJ1-4, with TRBD1 matching 8 bases. V shed 1 base and J 7 bases; nucleotides not matched to a gene: 2. This CDR3 contains 14 residues. The germline gives CDR1 LGHDT, CDR2 YNNKEL (reference sequence). CDR3 DNA sequence: TGTGCCAGCAGCCAAGGCAGGGGGCGTGAAAAACTGTTTTTT. This codes for CASSQGRGREKLFF.

This rearrangement joins TRBV10-3 to TRBJ2-5; 10 bases are shared with TRBD2. V dropped 6 bases and J dropped 2; count of bases not matched to a gene: 3. CDR1 and CDR2 from the germline V gene are ENHRY and SYGVKD. The CDR3 has 14 amino acids. The CDR3 nucleotides read TGTGCCATCAGACAGACTAGCGGGCAAGAGACCCAGTACTTC. Its protein product is CAIRQTSGQETQYF.

The chain carries TRBV10-3 and TRBJ2-3, with 7 bases fitting TRBD2. CDR3 length equals 15 residues. Germline-derived CDR1 and CDR2 are ENHRY and SYGVKD. The V segment lost 4 bases and the J segment 0 bases; nucleotides outside the gene matches: 4. The CDR3 DNA follows: TGTGCCATCAGTGCCGGGGGAGGGAGCACAGATACGCAGTATTTT. This codes for CAISAGGGSTDTQYF.

The V call is TRBV5-1, the J call TRBJ2-4; a weak D match, TRBD1 (5 bases). CDR1 and CDR2 from the germline V gene are SGHRS and YFSETQ. V was shortened by 1 base and J by 0 bases, with 8 bases between the two germline ends. CDR3 length equals 15 residues. The CDR3 DNA is TGCGCCAGCAGCTTGACAGGATCAGCCAAAAACATTCAGTACTTC. It specifies CASSLTGSAKNIQYF.

In its sample, this clone was seen once. The chain recombines TRBV19 with TRBJ2-3; no clear D gene. The V end was cut by 2 bases, the J end by 4 bases, with 7 bases between. From germline, CDR1 is LNHDA and CDR2 SQIVND (reference sequence). This CDR3 spans 13 amino acids. In DNA, the CDR3 is TGTGCCAGTAGTATAAGCTACGCAGATACGCAGTATTTT. Translation gives CASSISYADTQYF.

In DNA form, the CDR3 reads TGTGCCAGCAGTGAGGGACAGGGTTTCCGAAGGCAGTACGTC. Protein product: CASSEGQGFRRQYV. The chain recombines TRBV6-1 with TRBJ2-7; the match to TRBD1 covers 9 bases. Looked up from germline, CDR1 is MNHNS and CDR2 is SASEGT. V lost 3 bases and J lost 9; bases outside the gene matches: 9. The CDR3 is made up of 14 amino acids.

V and J are TRBV10-3 and TRBJ2-7, with TRBD1 as a possible D gene (5 bases). The V gene's germline CDR1 is ENHRY and CDR2 SYGVKD. The CDR3 length is 14 residues. V was shortened by 3 bases and J by 1 base, with 10 bases between the two germline ends. The DNA for the CDR3 is TGTGCCATCAGTGAACAGGCAGGGTCCTACGAGCAGTACGTC. Its protein product is CAISEQAGSYEQYV.

This clone was counted once. The chain carries TRBV5-6 and TRBJ2-7, with D perhaps TRBD1 (5 bases). The V end was cut by 1 base, the J end by 4 bases, with 21 bases between. The germline V gene has CDR1 SGHDT and CDR2 YYEEEE. This CDR3 comprises 17 residues. CDR3: CASSLTWGRESGYEQYV. Written as DNA, the CDR3 is TGTGCCAGCAGCTTGACTTGGGGCCGTGAATCAGGTTACGAGCAGTACGTC.

This chain joins TRBV5-1 and TRBJ1-1; the D is unclear. Germline CDR1 SGHRS, CDR2 YFSETQ. The CDR3 sequence is 13 residues long. The V end lost 4 bases, the J end lost 0 bases, and 7 bases lay between the germline ends. Written as DNA, the CDR3 is TGCGCCAGCAGCCCCTCTATGAACACTGAAGCTTTCTTT. Protein sequence: CASSPSMNTEAFF.

Only a few counts were recorded for this clone. CDR3 residues: CASSHTRSDTQYF. Here the CDR3 DNA reads TGCGCCAGCAGTCACACTAGATCCGATACGCAGTATTTT. The chain uses TRBV23-1 and TRBJ2-3, with D possibly matching TRBD2 (5 bases). TRBV23-1 is treated as an ORF (open reading frame) with a function not yet certain. Trimming stripped 3 bases from V and 6 bases from J, with 10 bases between. The CDR3 totals 13 residues.

The chain links TRBV7-3 to TRBJ1-2, with 7 bases matching TRBD1. The CDR3 loop spans 15 amino acids. Germline V CDR1 and CDR2: SGHTA, FQGTGA. Losses at the gene ends were 0 bases for V and 4 bases for J; bases not matched to a gene: 5. CDR3 nucleotides: TGTGCCAGCAGCTTAACAGGGGGCGCGTTCTATGGCTACACCTTC. The encoded protein is CASSLTGGAFYGYTF.

This clone was picked up a small number of times. This rearrangement joins TRBV28 to TRBJ2-7; 8 bases are a match to TRBD1. The CDR3 has 15 residues. CDR1 and CDR2 from the germline V gene are MDHEN and SYDVKM. V lost 7 bases to trimming and J lost 1 base; unmatched junction nucleotides: 9. The CDR3 DNA is TGTGCCAGCACCGGGGCCGGGACAGGATCCTACGAGCAGTACGTC. Translating it yields CASTGAGTGSYEQYV.

This clone appeared a single time. This chain links TRBV28 with TRBJ1-6; 8 bases map to TRBD1. The CDR3 runs 16 residues. CDR1 MDHEN and CDR2 SYDVKM come from the germline V gene. V lost 5 bases to trimming and J lost 8 bases; unmatched junction nucleotides: 11. The CDR3, as DNA: TGTGCCAGCAGTCCCCCGGCAGGGGGCTTTTATTCACCCCTCCACTTT. This gives the protein CASSPPAGGFYSPLHF. Combining the CDR3 with reference TRBV28 and TRBJ1-6 gives the whole variable domain DVKVTQSSRYLVKRTGEKVFLECVQDMDHENMFWYRQDPGLGLRLIYFSYDVKMKEKGDIPEGYSVSREKKERFSLILESASTNQTSMYLCASSPPAGGFYSPLHFGNGTRLTVT.

This chain joins TRBV12-3 or TRBV12-4 and TRBJ1-1, with 7 bases aligning to TRBD1. CDR3 size: 12 residues. J gave up 9 bases and V 6 bases, and 7 bases lay outside the gene matches. As DNA, the CDR3 is TGTGCCAGCAGCCCGACAGGGCGGAAAGCTTTCTTT. Its translation: CASSPTGRKAFF.

This chain links TRBV28 with TRBJ2-2; the D is unclear. The CDR3 has 13 amino acids. CDR1 and CDR2 from the germline V gene are MDHEN and SYDVKM. V was shortened by 6 bases and J by 4 bases, with 9 bases between the two germline ends. CDR3 DNA sequence: TGTGCCAGCAGCTTTGGGCGCACCGGGGAGCTGTTTTTT. This encodes CASSFGRTGELFF.

In its sample, this clone was seen a few times. CDR3 protein: CASNTGGQNYGYTF. Written as DNA, the CDR3 is TGTGCCAGCAACACAGGGGGCCAAAACTATGGCTACACCTTC. V is TRBV28 and J is TRBJ1-2; 9 nucleotides align to TRBD1. The length of the CDR3 is 14 residues. V was clipped by 7 bases and J by 2 bases; unmatched bases: 5. CDR1 is MDHEN and CDR2 is SYDVKM in the germline V gene.

This clone was found a few times. The J gene is TRBJ1-2, the V gene TRBV7-2; 11 bases line up with TRBD1. From germline, CDR1 is SGHTA and CDR2 FQGNSA. This CDR3 region has 15 residues. Unmatched junction bases numbered 2, after V lost 1 base and J lost 4 bases. The CDR3 bases are TGTGCCAGCAGCTTAGGGACAGGGGGCGGCTATGGCTACACCTTC. This sequence encodes CASSLGTGGGYGYTF. The full variable domain, its missing parts supplied by reference TRBV7-2 and TRBJ1-2, is GAGVSQSPSNKVTEKGKDVELRCDPISGHTALYWYRQSLGQGLEFLIYFQGNSAPDKSGLPSDRFSAERTGGSVSTLTIQRTQQEDSAVYLCASSLGTGGGYGYTFGSGTRLTVV.

The chain combines TRBV5-1 with TRBJ1-5, with D possibly TRBD1 on 6 matching bases. This CDR3 has 13 amino acids. The V and J ends lost 0 bases and 7 bases respectively, with 8 bases between them. CDR1 SGHRS and CDR2 YFSETQ come from the germline V gene. In nucleotides, the CDR3 is TGCGCCAGCAGCTTGGTTACAGGGCAGCCCCAGCATTTT. Translation gives CASSLVTGQPQHF.

The chain joins TRBV6-5 to TRBJ2-1, with TRBD1 identical over 8 bases. This CDR3 has 15 residues. The V gene end was trimmed by 8 bases and the J gene end by 6 bases; junction bases not matched to a gene: 12. The germline V gene has CDR1 MNHEY and CDR2 SVGAGI. DNA of the CDR3: TGTGCCAGCGGAAGCTATTTAACAGGGGGCAATGAGCAGTTCTTC. Translating it yields CASGSYLTGGNEQFF.

The V call is TRBV5-4, the J call TRBJ2-1; D may be TRBD2 (6 bases). Germline CDR1 reads SGHNT; CDR2 reads YYREEE (reference sequence). The CDR3 consists of 17 residues. V gave up 6 bases and J gave up 1 base, with 20 bases separating them. CDR3 loop: CASTPLAGSLSYNEQFF. The CDR3 bases are TGTGCCAGCACCCCGTTGGCCGGGAGTCTGTCCTACAATGAGCAGTTCTTC.

V gene TRBV29-1 combines with J gene TRBJ2-1, with 7 positions matching TRBD2. Per germline, CDR1 SQVTM and CDR2 ANQGSEA. The CDR3 extends over 15 amino acids. Trimming at V came to 6 bases and at J to 4 bases, leaving 12 bases not matched to a gene. Here the CDR3 reads CSVEGSGDLYNEQFF. The CDR3 DNA sequence: TGCAGCGTCGAGGGAAGCGGGGACCTTTACAATGAGCAGTTCTTC.

The V call is TRBV19, the J call TRBJ1-4; D is undetermined. With 3 bases removed from V and 0 bases from J, the gap between germline ends came to 8 bases. CDR3 length: 15 amino acids. In germline, CDR1 is LNHDA, CDR2 SQIVND (reference sequence). The CDR3 is CASSIGVATNEKLFF. The CDR3 DNA is TGTGCCAGTAGTATCGGGGTTGCAACTAATGAAAAACTGTTTTTT.

This chain links TRBV24-1 with TRBJ2-2, with TRBD1 identical over 8 bases. With 4 bases clipped from V and 5 bases from J, the junction kept 8 bases outside the gene matches. This CDR3 has 16 residues. Germline CDR1 is KGHDR and CDR2 is SFDVKD. CDR3: CATSETTGDGTGELFF. CDR3 DNA sequence: TGTGCCACCAGTGAAACGACAGGGGATGGGACCGGGGAGCTGTTTTTT.

The rearrangement joins TRBV4-2 to TRBJ1-3; weak D call: TRBD1 (5 bases). Trimming stripped 4 bases from V and 0 bases from J, with 10 bases between. CDR1 is LGHNA, CDR2 YNFKEQ, per germline. The CDR3 totals 15 residues. The DNA for the CDR3 is TGTGCCAGCAGCCGACAGCCGGACTCTGGAAACACCATATATTTT. Amino acid sequence: CASSRQPDSGNTIYF.

This chain links TRBV3-1 (or the pseudogene TRBV3-2) with TRBJ1-6, with TRBD1 matching over 7 bases. The length of the CDR3 is 18 residues. V shed 0 bases and J 7 bases; nucleotides not matched to a gene: 12. Germline V gene sequence: CDR1 LGHDT, CDR2 YNNKEL (reference sequence). The CDR3 bases are TGTGCCAGCAGCCAAGATGTAAGATTCGGGACAGAGAATTCACCCCTCCACTTT. Its protein product is CASSQDVRFGTENSPLHF.

The chain joins TRBV5-1 to TRBJ1-2; 11 nucleotides agree with TRBD1. The CDR3 length is 15 residues. Losses at the gene ends were 4 bases for V and 8 bases for J; bases not matched to a gene: 10. Germline CDR1 SGHRS, CDR2 YFSETQ. The CDR3 protein is CASSPGTGGLSGYTF. As DNA, the CDR3 is TGCGCCAGCAGCCCTGGGACAGGGGGTTTAAGCGGCTACACCTTC. The entire variable domain, with the rest obtained from reference TRBV5-1 and TRBJ1-2, is as follows: KAGVTQTPRYLIKTRGQQVTLSCSPISGHRSVSWYQQTPGQGLQFLFEYFSETQRNKGNFPGRFSGRQFSNSRSEMNVSTLELGDSALYLCASSPGTGGLSGYTFGSGTRLTVV.